Below are 14 T cell receptor beta chains sequenced from a single sample in a study of CD8 T cells in Susac syndrome. Roughly 0.5 to 1 ug RNA was reverse transcribed with random hexamers. TCRdb reprocessed the immunoSEQ multiplex PCR reads with MiXCR, giving one entry per CDR3 protein. The sample records roughly 120,000 distinct CDR3 sequences, around 94% being singletons. The sample was CD4+ T cells from PBMCs. The source of these receptors is a human donor with multiple sclerosis.

The gene calls are TRBV7-3 and TRBJ2-7; possible D gene TRBD1, 5 bases. Per the germline V gene, CDR1 is SGHTA and CDR2 is FQGTGA. CDR3 length: 13 residues. Trimming took off 3 bases at V and 0 bases at J, with 6 bases between the two ends. This CDR3 is CASSFQGSYEQYF. In DNA, the CDR3 is TGTGCCAGCAGCTTCCAGGGCTCCTACGAGCAGTACTTC.

This chain uses TRBV27 with TRBJ2-3, with TRBD2 matching over 11 bases. The V and J ends lost 4 bases and 2 bases, in that order; junction bases with no gene match: 8. The CDR3 runs 17 residues. The germline V gene has CDR1 MNHEY and CDR2 SMNVEV (reference sequence). The CDR3 DNA is TGTGCCAGCAGTTCTACCTATAGCGGGAGGGCCACAGATACGCAGTATTTT. Amino acids: CASSSTYSGRATDTQYF.

The V and J genes are TRBV5-1 and TRBJ1-4; no definite D call. This CDR3 has 14 residues. The V and J ends lost 1 base and 7 bases respectively, with 11 bases between them. The V gene's germline CDR1 is SGHRS and CDR2 YFSETQ. DNA for the CDR3: TGCGCCAGCAGCTTGAGAGGGATGGGTGAAAAACTGTTTTTT. Protein: CASSLRGMGEKLFF.

The chain couples TRBV5-6 to TRBJ2-3; D ambiguous. This CDR3 comprises 18 residues. Trimming left V 0 bases short and J 0 bases short, with 17 bases between. Germline V gives CDR1 SGHDT, CDR2 YYEEEE. The CDR3 DNA reads as TGTGCCAGCAGCTTGGAGACCGGTACAGCCTCTAGCACAGATACGCAGTATTTT. It yields the protein CASSLETGTASSTDTQYF. The full variable domain, rest sourced from reference TRBV5-6 and TRBJ2-3, is DAGVTQSPTHLIKTRGQQVTLRCSPKSGHDTVSWYQQALGQGPQFIFQYYEEEERQRGNFPDRFSGHQFPNYSSELNVNALLLGDSALYLCASSLETGTASSTDTQYFGPGTRLTVL.

The gene calls are TRBV6-2 or TRBV6-3 and TRBJ1-1; D unclear. This CDR3 has 15 residues. V shed 7 bases and J shed 1 base, with 16 bases lying between them. Germline-derived CDR1 and CDR2 are MNHEY and SVGEGT. This CDR3 is CASTERAAKNTEAFF. CDR3 in DNA: TGTGCCAGCACCGAACGGGCGGCTAAGAACACTGAAGCTTTCTTT.

This chain links TRBV6-1 with TRBJ2-7; the D is unclear. From germline, CDR1 is MNHNS and CDR2 SASEGT. CDR3 length: 10 residues. V gave up 6 bases and J gave up 3 bases, with 3 bases separating them. The CDR3 nucleotides are TGTGCCAGCAGCTACTACGAGCAGTACTTC. Its protein is CASSYYEQYF.

This clonotype was detected a few times. The chain recombines TRBV5-1 with TRBJ2-7, with D unresolved. Trimming removed 0 bases from V and 3 bases from J, with 1 base in between. The CDR3 runs 11 residues. Germline V CDR1 and CDR2: SGHRS, YFSETQ. CDR3 in amino acids: CASSLDYEQYF. CDR3 nucleotides: TGCGCCAGCAGCTTGGACTACGAGCAGTACTTC.

The chain has TRBV20-1 and TRBJ2-2, with D perhaps matching TRBD1 or TRBD2 (7 bases each). CDR3 length: 15 amino acids. Germline V gene data show CDR1 as DFQATT and CDR2 as SNEGSKA (reference sequence). Between the trimmed V and J ends, which lost 6 bases and 5 bases, there was a span of 19 bases. Written as DNA, the CDR3 is TGCAGTGCCCGAGCGGGACAGTTGACAACCGGGGAGCTGTTTTTT. Encoded protein: CSARAGQLTTGELFF.

The rearrangement uses TRBV11-2 and TRBJ1-1; perhaps TRBD1 as D (6 bases). Germline CDR1 and CDR2: SGHAT and FQNNGV. V lost 3 bases and J lost 6, with 14 bases in between. The CDR3 covers 14 residues. CDR3 nucleotide sequence: TGTGCCAGCAGCTTGGGGACAACCACACCTGAAGCTTTCTTT. Translation: CASSLGTTTPEAFF.

The rearrangement joins TRBV12-3 or TRBV12-4 to TRBJ2-6, with 8 bases fitting TRBD1. Trimming took 6 bases from V and 2 from J; bases not matched to a gene: 3. The CDR3 is made up of 15 amino acids. CDR3 nucleotide sequence: TGTGCCAGCAGGCAGACAGGGGCTGGGGCCAACGTCCTGACTTTC. It codes for CASRQTGAGANVLTF.

This chain joins TRBV18 and TRBJ2-7; the D is unclear. The CDR3 covers 12 residues. Germline V lookup: CDR1 KGHSH, CDR2 LQKENI. V lost 2 bases and J 4 bases, leaving 6 bases between the germline ends. The CDR3 reads CASSPKPYEQYF. The CDR3 nucleotides are TGTGCCAGCTCACCAAAACCATACGAGCAGTACTTC.

The CDR3 coding sequence is TGTGCCAGCAGACTACAGGGGACTGAAGCTTTCTTT. Protein sequence: CASRLQGTEAFF. This chain connects TRBV28 to TRBJ1-1, with 7 bases lining up with TRBD1. The CDR3 is 12 amino acids. The V gene's germline CDR1 is MDHEN and CDR2 SYDVKM. J lost 5 bases, V lost 6 bases, and 3 bases had no gene match.

The chain combines TRBV7-9 with TRBJ2-6; no definite D call. CDR1 SEHNR and CDR2 FQNEAQ come from the germline V gene (reference sequence). CDR3 length: 19 residues. V gave up 5 bases and J gave up 0 bases, with 20 bases separating them. For the CDR3, the DNA is TGTGCCAGCAGCCCCCCGGAGCTTCCCCAAAGCTCTGGGGCCAACGTCCTGACTTTC. Its protein product is CASSPPELPQSSGANVLTF.

This clonotype was seen just once. The rearrangement joins TRBV20-1 to TRBJ1-1; 10 nucleotides align to TRBD1. CDR1 DFQATT and CDR2 SNEGSKA come from the germline V gene (reference sequence). CDR3 length: 12 amino acids. Trimming at V came to 5 bases and at J to 9 bases, leaving 6 bases not matched to a gene. In DNA, the CDR3 is TGCAGTGCTGTCCGGGACAGGGGAAAAGCTTTCTTT. This gives the protein CSAVRDRGKAFF.